This TCR beta chain derives from a study of CD8+ T cells in alopecia areata. At the level of the study: Treated patients' severity was scored by percentage of affected scalp area.

The study's findings and limits: Clarity of TCR sharing across patients fell short of that in mice, possibly HLA-related. Many expanded lesional clones persisted in scalp and blood during tofacitinib treatment.

Isolated RNA was reverse transcribed into cDNA used as the sequencing template. The method was immunoSEQ multiplex PCR; TCRdb's version includes in-frame clones alone and lacks a portion of them. The data show 150,000 to 200,000 clones, about three fifths seen once. To note about this clone: What it recognizes is unknown.

This sample's treatment: oral pan-JAK inhibitor, 5-10 mg twice daily. Trimming took 3 bases from V and 7 from J, leaving 12 bases between them. The germline gives CDR1 SGHDN, CDR2 FVKESK. The CDR3 extends over 13 amino acids. Here the sequenced sample was CD4+ T cells sorted from blood, taken at approximately week 49, from a patient treated with tofacitinib. The chain couples TRBV14 to TRBJ2-5, with D possibly TRBD1 on 5 matching bases. The receptor comes from a human donor with alopecia areata. The CDR3 DNA reads TGTGCCAGCAGCCAGCAGGGCGGTTGGACCCAGTACTTC. Translating it yields CASSQQGGWTQYF.